The T cell receptor (beta chain) under discussion was sequenced for a study of T cell responses to AZD1222 COVID-19 vaccine. In germline, CDR1 is GTSNPN, CDR2 SVGIG (reference sequence). This CDR3 is built from 11 residues. V was shortened by 0 bases and J by 8 bases, with 7 bases between the two germline ends. Libraries were prepared by immunoSEQ multiplex PCR; TCRdb keeps only in-frame clonotypes and omits some of them. The sample includes 95,000 to 150,000 clones, roughly 88% of them seen just once. Study-wide findings and caveats: Donors in the cohort were predominantly white British and more often female, and clonal diversity was possibly underestimated. Vaccination with two AZD1222 doses was followed by a rise in Spike-specific TCR breadth and depth. Among spike-specific TCRs, nearly half reportedly target unmutated variant regions.

Concerning this clone: Its target is unknown.

The chain uses TRBV30 and TRBJ1-2, with D uncertain. Sequenced material: peripheral blood, taken on day 0 of AZD1222 vaccination. The receptor comes from an adult in good health. The CDR3 nucleotides read TGTGCCTGGAGTGTTGTCCAGGGCTACACCTTC. Translation gives CAWSVVQGYTF.